In its sample, the clone carrying this TCR beta chain was seen many times. The sample comes from a study of T cells after yellow fever vaccination. Each CDR3 protein is one row after TCRdb ran MiXCR on the 5' RACE reads. The table records roughly 150,000 distinct CDR3 sequences, about 7% of them present only once. Sequenced here: CD4+ T cells sorted from PBMCs, sampled about 5 days after the first yellow fever vaccination. The TCR originated in a man between 18 and 35 years old who received the YFV17D yellow fever vaccine.

For the CDR3, the DNA is TGTGCCAGCAGCCGGGGACCACCGGACGGGGAGCTGTTTTTT. This translates into CASSRGPPDGELFF. The chain joins TRBV7-2 to TRBJ2-2; D may correspond to TRBD1 or TRBD2 (5 bases each). This CDR3 is 14 amino acids long. Germline values: CDR1 SGHTA, CDR2 FQGNSA. Trimming took 5 bases from V and 7 from J, leaving 14 bases between them.